Below are 8 T cell receptor beta chains sequenced from a single sample in a study of T cell repertoires in cytomegalovirus infection. What these receptors recognize is not known. In TCRdb, the reads were re-called with MiXCR into one record per CDR3 protein. Found here are some 800,000 distinct CDR3 sequences, roughly 29% of them singletons; the top ten hold less than 15%. The sequencing here drew on cultured CD8+ T cells from PBMCs, taken from culture after CMV antigen stimulation. Receptors originate from a human donor in good health (CMV status not recorded). Some clones in this sample may be carry-over from other donors' samples.

This clonotype occurred a few times. The rearrangement links TRBV6-5 to TRBJ1-1; D is unclear. Per germline, CDR1 MNHEY and CDR2 SVGAGI. This CDR3 is built from 15 residues. V lost 4 bases, J lost 3 bases, and 15 bases lay in between. The CDR3 region is CASSWAKGLHTEAFF. The CDR3 DNA reads TGTGCCAGCAGTTGGGCAAAGGGTCTGCACACTGAAGCTTTCTTT.

This clonotype was picked up many times. V and J are TRBV27 and TRBJ1-1; D is uncertain. CDR3 length equals 14 residues. The V end was cut by 2 bases, the J end by 3 bases, with 10 bases between. Germline V lookup: CDR1 MNHEY, CDR2 SMNVEV (reference sequence). The CDR3: CASSLPGRDTEAFF. The CDR3 nucleotides are TGTGCCAGCAGTTTACCGGGTAGGGACACTGAAGCTTTCTTT.

This clonotype was recorded many times. The chain employs TRBV7-9 and TRBJ2-3, with a tentative D call TRBD2 (5 bases). The CDR3 consists of 16 residues. In germline, CDR1 is SEHNR, CDR2 FQNEAQ (reference sequence). V lost 1 base, J lost 2 bases, and 13 bases lay in between. The CDR3 nucleotides read TGTGCCAGCAGCTTAGAACTAGTGACCGACACAGATACGCAGTATTTT. It encodes CASSLELVTDTDTQYF.

Regarding this clonotype: An end of the junction differs from the germline gene, which may be a read error. The chain joins TRBV6-6 to TRBJ1-3; D gene uncertain. Per germline, CDR1 MNHNY and CDR2 SVGAGI (reference sequence). The CDR3 spans 17 residues. Written as DNA, the CDR3 is TGTGCCAGCAGTTACTCGTTGACGGTCGGGTCTGGAAGCACCATATATTTT. It is translated as CASSYSLTVGSGSTIYF.

This chain connects TRBV29-1 to TRBJ1-1, with 7 positions matching TRBD1. Germline assignment: CDR1 SQVTM and CDR2 ANQGSEA. V was pared by 6 bases and J by 3 bases, with 10 bases of the junction left unmatched. This CDR3 spans 14 amino acids. The CDR3 sequence is CSVGFSGGYTEAFF. As DNA, the CDR3 is TGCAGCGTCGGGTTTTCAGGGGGGTACACTGAAGCTTTCTTT. Variable domain in full (rest from reference TRBV29-1 and TRBJ1-1): SAVISQKPSRDICQRGTSLTIQCQVDSQVTMMFWYRQQPGQSLTLIATANQGSEATYESGFVIDKFPISRPNLTFSTLTVSNMSPEDSSIYLCSVGFSGGYTEAFFGQGTRLTVV.

This clonotype has a handful of counts. V is TRBV29-1 and J is TRBJ2-6; D is undetermined. Deletions cut 6 bases from V and 0 bases from J, with 6 bases between. CDR3 length equals 13 residues. Per germline, CDR1 SQVTM and CDR2 ANQGSEA. CDR3 bases: TGCAGCGTAGGTCACTCTGGGGCCAACGTCCTGACTTTC. It codes for CSVGHSGANVLTF.

The chain carries TRBV7-9 and TRBJ2-5; a weak D match, TRBD1 (6 bases). CDR1 and CDR2 from the germline V gene are SEHNR and FQNEAQ (reference sequence). CDR3 length equals 16 residues. Trimming cost V 5 bases and J 5 bases, with 21 bases left between them. CDR3 DNA: TGTGCCAGCAGCCAATTGGAGCAGGGGTTAGGGGAGACCCAGTACTTC. As protein: CASSQLEQGLGETQYF. The full variable domain, completed using reference TRBV7-9 and TRBJ2-5, is DTGVSQNPRHKITKRGQNVTFRCDPISEHNRLYWYRQTLGQGPEFLTYFQNEAQLEKSRLLSDRFSAERPKGSFSTLEIQRTEQGDSAMYLCASSQLEQGLGETQYFGPGTRLLVL.

This chain connects TRBV12-3 or TRBV12-4 to TRBJ1-2; D unclear. The CDR3 length is 13 residues. Trimming left V 3 bases short and J 2 bases short, with 7 bases between. The CDR3 loop reads CASSFSVNYGYTF. The CDR3 DNA sequence: TGTGCCAGCAGTTTCAGTGTCAACTATGGCTACACCTTC.